A selection of T cell receptor beta chains follows, all from one sample in a study of siplizumab effects on memory and regulatory T cells. Using immunoSEQ multiplex PCR, the repertoire was profiled, and TCRdb retains in-frame clones only, with some absent. The sample consists of approximately 75,000 clones, 93% of them appearing once. Sequencing was done on a sample of CD8+ T cells sorted from blood. The origin of the receptors is a human donor in good health. The CDR3 runs from the conserved cysteine through the conserved F or W. A D gene is named only where the DNA matches it firmly. Clone size, where shown, is once, few, many, or a class for clones that have expanded.

TRBD1,once,TRBV6-1,TRBJ2-7,CASSGGQGDSYEQYF,TGTGCCAGCAGTGGGGGACAGGGGGACTCCTACGAGCAGTACTTC
NA,NA,TRBV19,TRBJ1-1,CATRLGVGTEAFF,TGTGCCACCCGTTTGGGGGTTGGCACTGAAGCTTTCTTT
NA,once,TRBV29-1,TRBJ2-7,CSVAGGASYEQYF,TGCAGCGTTGCTGGGGGCGCATCCTACGAGCAGTACTTC
NA,NA,TRBV2,TRBJ2-7,CASSEVGGFTYEQYF,TGTGCCAGCAGTGAAGTTGGGGGTTTCACCTACGAGCAGTACTTC
TRBD1,NA,TRBV4-1,TRBJ2-7,CASSPGQGSYEQYF,TGCGCCAGCAGCCCGGGACAGGGCTCCTACGAGCAGTACTTC
NA,NA,TRBV7-9,TRBJ1-1,CASRLGPETTEAFF,TGTGCCAGCAGACTTGGACCGGAGACCACTGAAGCTTTCTTT
NA,NA,TRBV27,TRBJ1-3,CASSLSGGLRNTIYF,TGTGCCAGCAGTTTATCGGGGGGGCTTAGAAACACCATATATTTT
NA,NA,TRBV6-5,TRBJ2-7,CASGAGLVRGYEQYF,TGTGCCAGCGGAGCAGGGTTGGTCAGAGGGTACGAGCAGTACTTC
NA,once,TRBV27,TRBJ2-7,CASGRTETYEQYF,TGTGCCAGCGGAAGGACAGAAACCTACGAGCAGTACTTC
NA,NA,TRBV14,TRBJ2-3,CASSEGGTDTQYF,TGTGCCAGCAGCGAAGGAGGGACAGATACGCAGTATTTT
TRBD1,NA,TRBV30,TRBJ1-2,CAWSPGQGGYGYTF,TGTGCCTGGAGTCCCGGACAGGGTGGCTATGGCTACACCTTC
TRBD1,NA,TRBV10-3,TRBJ2-1,CAISDKGQSSYNEQFF,TGTGCCATCAGTGACAAGGGACAGAGCTCCTACAATGAGCAGTTCTTC
NA,NA,TRBV5-5,TRBJ2-7,CASSGQWGEQYF,TGTGCCAGCAGCGGGCAGTGGGGCGAGCAGTACTTC
NA,NA,TRBV21-1,TRBJ2-7,CASSNIQGVYEQYF,TGTGCCAGCAGCAATATACAGGGGGTTTACGAGCAGTACTTC
NA,few,TRBV15,TRBJ2-2,CATSRVGQPGELFF,TGTGCCACCAGCAGAGTAGGACAGCCCGGGGAGCTGTTTTTT